The 32 T cell receptor beta chains reported below all come from one sample, sequenced in a study of blood T cell repertoires in COVID-19. TCRdb's table, derived via immunoSEQ multiplex PCR, lists solely in-frame clones and lacks some. The sample carries 12,000 or so clones, about 88% recorded once. The source material was peripheral blood. These receptor sequences come from a man between 70 and 80 years old with active COVID-19.

The CDR3 coding sequence is TGTGCCAGCAGTGAAGGCGAGGTGGGGGCGGAGGGCTACACCTTC. Translating it yields CASSEGEVGAEGYTF. The V call is TRBV6-1, the J call TRBJ1-2, with a possible D match to TRBD1 (6 bases). Germline V lookup: CDR1 MNHNS, CDR2 SASEGT. Deletions cut 1 base from V and 8 bases from J, with 17 bases between. The CDR3 runs 15 residues.

The gene calls are TRBV19 and TRBJ1-5, with 9 bases that match TRBD1. The CDR3 consists of 17 residues. The junction had 11 bases not matched to a gene; V was cut back by 2 bases and J by 6 bases. CDR1 is LNHDA and CDR2 is SQIVND in the germline V gene (reference sequence). The CDR3 DNA is TGTGCCAGTAGTATATGGGGGGGACAGGGAGGGGCTCAGCCCCAGCATTTT. This gives the protein CASSIWGGQGGAQPQHF.

The chain employs TRBV7-7 and TRBJ2-7; D possibly corresponds to TRBD2 (6 bases). This CDR3 spans 18 amino acids. Germline V gene data show CDR1 as SSHAT and CDR2 as FNYEAQ (reference sequence). With 3 bases removed from V and 3 bases from J, the gap between germline ends came to 24 bases. Here the CDR3 reads CASSFPKRGLTPNYEQYF. In DNA, the CDR3 is TGTGCCAGCAGCTTCCCGAAGAGGGGACTGACCCCGAACTACGAGCAGTACTTC.

J is TRBJ2-3 and V is TRBV2; 8 bases match TRBD2. V shed 8 bases, J shed 0 bases, and the junction held 7 bases outside the gene matches. Germline assignment: CDR1 SNHLY and CDR2 FYNNEI. The CDR3 consists of 15 residues. The CDR3 DNA is TGTGCCAGCCCGGGGGGGCGGGATAGCACAGATACGCAGTATTTT. Protein sequence: CASPGGRDSTDTQYF.

The genes are TRBV7-9 and TRBJ2-7; no definite D call. Between the trimmed V and J ends, which lost 4 bases and 3 bases, there was a span of 7 bases. The CDR3 is 12 amino acids. Germline values: CDR1 SEHNR, CDR2 FQNEAQ (reference sequence). CDR3 DNA: TGTGCCAGCAGCTCCGGAGTCTACGAGCAGTACTTC. It specifies CASSSGVYEQYF.

J is TRBJ2-7 and V is TRBV25-1; D perhaps matches TRBD1 (5 bases). The CDR3 extends over 14 amino acids. With 4 bases removed from V and 2 bases from J, the gap between germline ends came to 12 bases. Germline CDR1 MGHDK, CDR2 SYGVNS. The CDR3 protein is CASSGGTGAYEQYF. In nucleotides, the CDR3 is TGTGCCAGCAGTGGCGGTACAGGAGCCTACGAGCAGTACTTC.

The chain carries TRBV15 and TRBJ1-5; 7 nucleotides line up with TRBD1. The CDR3 runs to 17 residues. Germline trimming cut 1 base from V and 3 bases from J; bases unmatched to any gene: 9. Looked up from germline, CDR1 is LNHNV and CDR2 is YYDKDF (reference sequence). DNA for the CDR3: TGTGCCACCAGCAGAGTTACCACAGGGGAATACAATCAGCCCCAGCATTTT. Its protein is CATSRVTTGEYNQPQHF.

The chain is built from TRBV5-1 and TRBJ1-4; 9 bases map to TRBD1. CDR3 length equals 13 residues. V lost 7 bases to trimming and J lost 8 bases; unmatched junction nucleotides: 6. Germline assignment: CDR1 SGHRS and CDR2 YFSETQ. The CDR3 DNA reads as TGCGCCAGCTGCGGGACAGGGCACGAAAAACTGTTTTTT. Encoded protein: CASCGTGHEKLFF.

The rearrangement uses TRBV27 and TRBJ1-5; D possibly corresponds to TRBD1 (5 bases). Germline V gives CDR1 MNHEY, CDR2 SMNVEV (reference sequence). This CDR3 comprises 15 residues. V lost 1 base and J lost 7, with 14 bases in between. CDR3 protein: CASSLYWGVGQPQHF. CDR3 nucleotide sequence: TGTGCCAGCAGTTTATATTGGGGGGTTGGGCAGCCCCAGCATTTT.

The chain has TRBV19 and TRBJ1-5; tentative D call: TRBD1 (6 bases). The germline V gene has CDR1 LNHDA and CDR2 SQIVND (reference sequence). The CDR3 consists of 14 residues. V was cut by 1 base and J by 4 bases, with 8 bases left in between. The CDR3 sequence: CASSIGQGNQPQHF. CDR3 nucleotide sequence: TGTGCCAGTAGTATAGGGCAGGGGAATCAGCCCCAGCATTTT.

This clone showed up just once. The CDR3 reads CASSYVGQARSYEQYF. The CDR3 nucleotides are TGTGCCAGCAGCTATGTCGGACAGGCTCGAAGCTACGAGCAGTACTTC. The J gene is TRBJ2-7, the V gene TRBV7-9, with TRBD1 matching over 7 bases. Losses at the gene ends were 4 bases for V and 3 bases for J; bases not matched to a gene: 12. Per the germline V gene, CDR1 is SEHNR and CDR2 is FQNEAQ (reference sequence). The CDR3 has 16 amino acids.

This chain connects TRBV27 to TRBJ2-7, with D hard to call. This CDR3 contains 14 residues. V was cut by 3 bases and J by 0 bases, with 9 bases left in between. The germline CDR1 and CDR2 sequences are MNHEY and SMNVEV (reference sequence). The CDR3 protein is CASSFSGDSYEQYF. The CDR3, as DNA: TGTGCCAGCAGTTTCAGTGGTGACTCCTACGAGCAGTACTTC.

This sequence joins TRBV18 and TRBJ2-5; no definite D call. Germline assignment: CDR1 KGHSH and CDR2 LQKENI. V lost 8 bases and J lost 3, with 10 bases in between. This CDR3 has 12 amino acids. The CDR3 sequence is CASHLREETQYF. The CDR3 DNA reads TGTGCCAGCCACCTAAGAGAAGAGACCCAGTACTTC.

The rearrangement uses TRBV5-1 and TRBJ1-2, with D uncertain. The CDR3 has 14 amino acids. Germline lookup yields CDR1 SGHRS and CDR2 YFSETQ. The V end lost 4 bases, the J end lost 0 bases, and 10 bases lay between the germline ends. CDR3 region: CASSPTGANYGYTF. The CDR3 DNA follows: TGCGCCAGCAGCCCGACGGGAGCTAACTATGGCTACACCTTC.

This sequence joins TRBV12-3 or TRBV12-4 and TRBJ1-5; unclear D gene. CDR3 length equals 12 residues. V gave up 3 bases and J gave up 9 bases, with 9 bases separating them. CDR3 region: CASSFTRSPQHF. Here the CDR3 DNA reads TGTGCCAGCAGTTTTACCCGGTCGCCCCAGCATTTT.

This chain uses TRBV7-9 with TRBJ2-7; tentative D call: TRBD1 (5 bases). The V end lost 2 bases, the J end lost 4 bases, and 21 bases lay between the germline ends. The CDR3 covers 17 residues. The germline CDR1 and CDR2 sequences are SEHNR and FQNEAQ (reference sequence). In nucleotides, the CDR3 is TGTGCCAGCAGCTTATTGGCGAATGGGCCAGGGCGGTACGAGCAGTACTTC. It translates to CASSLLANGPGRYEQYF.

This clone was recorded only once. The chain uses TRBV18 and TRBJ1-2; D uncertain. The CDR3 loop spans 13 amino acids. V dropped 3 bases and J dropped 8 bases, with 13 bases sitting between them. Germline loops: CDR1 KGHSH, CDR2 LQKENI. The CDR3 spells CASSPETGEGYTF. CDR3 nucleotides: TGTGCCAGCTCACCCGAGACCGGGGAGGGCTACACCTTC.

V usage is TRBV7-2 and J usage is TRBJ1-2, with D possibly TRBD1 on 6 matching bases. Between the trimmed V and J ends, which lost 1 base and 8 bases, there was a span of 11 bases. The CDR3 extends over 13 amino acids. CDR1 is SGHTA and CDR2 is FQGNSA in the germline V gene. The CDR3 DNA sequence: TGTGCCAGCAGCTTAGTACAGGGTGTCGGCTACACCTTC. Its protein is CASSLVQGVGYTF.

There are a few counts of this clone. The chain joins TRBV7-2 to TRBJ2-7; possible D gene TRBD1, 6 bases. CDR3 length: 14 amino acids. Trimming stripped 3 bases from V and 6 bases from J, with 15 bases between. Germline CDR1 is SGHTA and CDR2 is FQGNSA. This CDR3 reads CASSFQGSLGEQYF. The CDR3 DNA sequence: TGTGCCAGCAGCTTCCAGGGGTCTCTCGGCGAGCAGTACTTC.

This clone was seen only once. V usage is TRBV6-2 or TRBV6-3 and J usage is TRBJ1-6, with no clear D. V was shortened by 5 bases and J by 8 bases, with 34 bases between the two germline ends. CDR1 and CDR2 from the germline V gene are MNHEY and SVGEGT. The CDR3 totals 21 residues. The CDR3 protein is CASSKTIEAWVVIPVDSPLHF. The CDR3 nucleotides read TGTGCCAGCAGTAAGACTATCGAGGCTTGGGTTGTTATCCCGGTTGATTCACCCCTCCACTTT.

This chain connects TRBV10-2 to TRBJ2-7; D is possibly TRBD2 (5 bases). The V end lost 2 bases, the J end lost 2 bases, and 10 bases lay between the germline ends. Looked up from germline, CDR1 is WSHSY and CDR2 is SAAADI. The CDR3 covers 14 residues. The CDR3 is CASSEVLLAYEQYF. The CDR3, as DNA: TGCGCCAGCAGTGAGGTGCTACTAGCCTACGAGCAGTACTTC.

This clone appeared a single time. The chain employs TRBV5-1 and TRBJ1-6; maybe TRBD1 (6 bases). The V gene lost 0 bases and the J gene lost 7 bases, with 11 bases spanning the gap. CDR1 is SGHRS, CDR2 YFSETQ, per germline. The CDR3 runs to 15 residues. CDR3 region: CASSLDVQGNSPLHF. The CDR3, as DNA: TGCGCCAGCAGCTTGGATGTTCAGGGGAATTCACCCCTCCACTTT.

V usage is TRBV9 and J usage is TRBJ2-3; D is undetermined. The CDR3 runs to 15 residues. The germline V gene encodes CDR1 SGDLS and CDR2 YYNGEE. With 3 bases removed from V and 0 bases from J, the gap between germline ends came to 11 bases. The CDR3 region has the DNA TGTGCCAGCAGCGACCCATCTAGAAGCACAGATACGCAGTATTTT. It yields the protein CASSDPSRSTDTQYF.

This chain links TRBV4-1 with TRBJ2-5; 7 bases are a match to TRBD2. The CDR3 contains 15 residues. Germline V lookup: CDR1 MGHRA, CDR2 YSYEKL. V lost 0 bases and J lost 9; bases outside the gene matches: 10. The CDR3 DNA sequence: TGCGCCAGCAGCCAAGAGGGAATCATCCGGGGGGCCCAGTACTTC. This gives the protein CASSQEGIIRGAQYF.

The CDR3 reads CASSLGPLWGDQETQYF. CDR3 nucleotides: TGTGCCAGCAGCTTGGGGCCCCTATGGGGGGACCAAGAGACCCAGTACTTC. The chain recombines TRBV7-2 with TRBJ2-5; perhaps TRBD2 as D (6 bases). CDR3 length equals 17 residues. Germline CDR1 and CDR2: SGHTA and FQGNSA. V lost 3 bases, J lost 0 bases, and 17 bases lay in between.

The chain uses TRBV20-1 and TRBJ2-2, with 9 positions matching TRBD2. Germline CDR1 and CDR2: DFQATT and SNEGSKA (reference sequence). CDR3 length: 15 residues. Unmatched junction bases numbered 2, after V lost 3 bases and J lost 0 bases. CDR3 region: CSASPSGTNTGELFF. CDR3 sequence (DNA): TGCAGTGCTAGTCCTAGCGGGACGAACACCGGGGAGCTGTTTTTT.

The chain combines TRBV5-1 with TRBJ2-1; D is undetermined. Germline V lookup: CDR1 SGHRS, CDR2 YFSETQ. The V gene lost 0 bases and the J gene lost 4 bases, with 14 bases spanning the gap. This CDR3 contains 16 residues. This chain's CDR3 is CASSLAGSFLYNEQFF. The CDR3 DNA reads as TGCGCCAGCAGCTTGGCCGGTTCCTTCCTTTACAATGAGCAGTTCTTC.

CDR3 region: CASSLHTSTDTQYF. Written as DNA, the CDR3 is TGCGCCAGCAGCCTACATACCAGCACAGATACGCAGTATTTT. The chain recombines TRBV4-1 with TRBJ2-3, with D unclear. Trimming shortened V by 4 bases and J by 0 bases, and 8 bases separated the two germline ends. CDR1 and CDR2 (germline): MGHRA, YSYEKL. The CDR3 is 14 residues long.

The V call is TRBV6-5, the J call TRBJ1-4; D might be TRBD1 (6 bases). Trimming cost V 6 bases and J 8 bases, with 19 bases left between them. The germline V gene encodes CDR1 MNHEY and CDR2 SVGAGI. The CDR3 sequence is 15 residues long. CDR3 coding DNA: TGTGCCAGCAGCCGATGGACAGAAACCCAGGAAAAACTGTTTTTT. It is translated as CASSRWTETQEKLFF.

The chain employs TRBV10-1 and TRBJ2-7; D perhaps matches TRBD2 (7 bases). This CDR3 is built from 17 residues. With 9 bases removed from V and 7 bases from J, the gap between germline ends came to 31 bases. Germline V CDR1 and CDR2: WNHNN, SYGVQD (reference sequence). Here the CDR3 reads CARCGFLLGGRFGEQYF. The CDR3 DNA is TGCGCCAGATGCGGGTTCCTCCTCGGGGGGCGCTTTGGGGAGCAGTACTTC.

The V gene is TRBV11-3, the J gene TRBJ2-5, with D possibly TRBD2 on 5 matching bases. Deletions cut 0 bases from V and 9 bases from J, with 11 bases between. CDR3 size: 13 residues. The V gene's germline CDR1 is SGHNT and CDR2 YENEEA. The CDR3 here is CASSLDSASPQYF. The CDR3 DNA reads TGTGCCAGCAGCTTAGATAGCGCTAGTCCCCAGTACTTC.

This clone was detected only a few times. The chain joins TRBV7-2 to TRBJ1-5; D remains ambiguous. CDR3 length: 13 residues. V shed 1 base and J shed 11 bases, with 12 bases lying between them. Germline lookup yields CDR1 SGHTA and CDR2 FQGNSA. The CDR3 is CASSLGARGTQHF. The CDR3 DNA sequence: TGTGCCAGCAGCTTAGGGGCACGGGGTACCCAGCATTTT.